This passage covers 19 T cell receptor beta chains from one sample sequenced in a study of memory CD4+ T cells and cytomegalovirus serostatus. Single viable CD3+CD4+CD8-CD45RO+ cells were sorted as the memory CD4+ T cells. Clones were sequenced by immunoSEQ multiplex PCR, and TCRdb holds only the in-frame ones, with some missing. The sample records 55,000 to 65,000 clones, more than 75% being singletons. Material for sequencing was memory CD4+ T cells from blood. These TCRs come from an adult in good health and CMV-seronegative.

The chain employs TRBV4-2 and TRBJ2-5; 15 bases agree with TRBD2. The CDR3 runs to 16 residues. From germline, CDR1 is LGHNA and CDR2 YNFKEQ. Losses at the gene ends were 3 bases for V and 4 bases for J; bases not matched to a gene: 3. Here the CDR3 DNA reads TGTGCCAGCAGCCAGAGGACTAGCGGGGGGGGAGAGACCCAGTACTTC. The encoded protein is CASSQRTSGGGETQYF.

The CDR3 nucleotides read TGCGCCAGCAGCCGGGACGGGGAAGAGACCCAGTACTTC. Translation gives CASSRDGEETQYF. The V gene is TRBV5-1, the J gene TRBJ2-5; D could derive from TRBD1 or TRBD2 (5 bases each). CDR1 and CDR2 from the germline V gene are SGHRS and YFSETQ. The V end lost 4 bases, the J end lost 3 bases, and 10 bases lay between the germline ends. This CDR3 is 13 amino acids long.

V usage is TRBV6-4 and J usage is TRBJ1-2; TRBD1 is a possible D gene (5 bases). The CDR3 totals 16 residues. Trimming removed 0 bases at V and 3 bases at J, with 14 bases between. Germline V lookup: CDR1 MRHNA, CDR2 SNTAGT. The CDR3 spells CASSDSGTRGYYGYTF. The CDR3 nucleotides are TGTGCCAGCAGTGACTCTGGCACAAGGGGCTACTATGGCTACACCTTC.

The V gene is TRBV30, the J gene TRBJ2-7; TRBD1 agrees at 9 bases. This CDR3 contains 15 residues. Germline V gives CDR1 GTSNPN, CDR2 SVGIG (reference sequence). V was clipped by 4 bases and J by 1 base; unmatched bases: 8. The CDR3 bases are TGTGCCTGGACTCCCGGGACAGGGATTTCCTACGAGCAGTACTTC. Its translation: CAWTPGTGISYEQYF.

V and J are TRBV7-2 and TRBJ2-3; D gene unclear. With 1 base removed from V and 2 bases from J, the gap between germline ends came to 7 bases. CDR1 is SGHTA, CDR2 FQGNSA, per germline. The CDR3 is 14 amino acids. The DNA for the CDR3 is TGTGCCAGCAGCTTAGGAGCACTCACAGATACGCAGTATTTT. Amino acid sequence: CASSLGALTDTQYF. The whole variable domain, filled in from reference TRBV7-2 and TRBJ2-3, reads GAGVSQSPSNKVTEKGKDVELRCDPISGHTALYWYRQSLGQGLEFLIYFQGNSAPDKSGLPSDRFSAERTGGSVSTLTIQRTQQEDSAVYLCASSLGALTDTQYFGPGTRLTVL.

With respect to this clone: The same CDR3 also results from other DNA sequences found in this sample. The V and J genes are TRBV7-2 and TRBJ1-1; the D gene is possibly TRBD1 (5 bases). V lost 2 bases to trimming and J lost 3 bases, with 10 bases between them. In germline, CDR1 is SGHTA, CDR2 FQGNSA. CDR3 length: 14 residues. CDR3: CASSLQGGDTEAFF. Here the CDR3 DNA reads TGTGCCAGCAGCTTACAGGGAGGGGACACTGAAGCTTTCTTT.

The gene calls are TRBV5-6 and TRBJ2-1; D possibly corresponds to TRBD1 (6 bases). Per germline, CDR1 SGHDT and CDR2 YYEEEE. The CDR3 length is 17 residues. V was cut by 3 bases and J by 0 bases, with 16 bases left in between. CDR3 region: CASSSAGSRGSYNEQFF. CDR3 DNA sequence: TGTGCCAGCAGCTCTGCCGGGTCCAGGGGCTCCTACAATGAGCAGTTCTTC. The variable domain in full, completed from reference TRBV5-6 and TRBJ2-1, reads DAGVTQSPTHLIKTRGQQVTLRCSPKSGHDTVSWYQQALGQGPQFIFQYYEEEERQRGNFPDRFSGHQFPNYSSELNVNALLLGDSALYLCASSSAGSRGSYNEQFFGPGTRLTVL.

Notes on this clone: This same CDR3 is encoded by further DNA sequences in the sample. The chain uses TRBV28 and TRBJ1-4; 8 bases match TRBD1. This CDR3 has 14 amino acids. Losses at the gene ends were 2 bases for V and 8 bases for J; bases not matched to a gene: 4. Germline CDR1 and CDR2: MDHEN and SYDVKM. CDR3 residues: CASSLDRGREKLFF. CDR3 nucleotides: TGTGCCAGCAGTTTAGACAGGGGAAGGGAAAAACTGTTTTTT.

This chain's CDR3 is CASSQDRDYNSPLHF. The CDR3 nucleotides read TGCGCCAGCAGCCAGGACAGGGATTATAATTCACCCCTCCACTTT. The genes are TRBV10-2 and TRBJ1-6; 8 bases fit TRBD1. Trimming cost V 6 bases and J 4 bases; bases outside gene matches: 5. The CDR3 loop spans 15 amino acids. Germline values: CDR1 WSHSY, CDR2 SAAADI.

This chain links TRBV2 with TRBJ2-3; no clear D gene. The CDR3 sequence is 14 residues long. Trimming shortened V by 3 bases and J by 2 bases, and 9 bases separated the two germline ends. Germline CDR1 SNHLY, CDR2 FYNNEI. CDR3 nucleotides: TGTGCCAGCAGTGAGGGCTTATCCACAGATACGCAGTATTTT. It specifies CASSEGLSTDTQYF. The full variable domain, rest sourced from reference TRBV2 and TRBJ2-3, is EPEVTQTPSHQVTQMGQEVILRCVPISNHLYFYWYRQILGQKVEFLVSFYNNEISEKSEIFDDQFSVERPDGSNFTLKIRSTKLEDSAMYFCASSEGLSTDTQYFGPGTRLTVL.

The V and J genes are TRBV5-1 and TRBJ1-1; D gene uncertain. Trimming cost V 1 base and J 1 base, with 8 bases left between them. The CDR3 has 14 amino acids. Germline assignment: CDR1 SGHRS and CDR2 YFSETQ. DNA for the CDR3: TGCGCCAGCAGCTTGAGGGTAGAGAACACTGAAGCTTTCTTT. Its protein is CASSLRVENTEAFF. The full variable domain, in which reference TRBV5-1 and TRBJ1-1 provide the parts outside the CDR3, is KAGVTQTPRYLIKTRGQQVTLSCSPISGHRSVSWYQQTPGQGLQFLFEYFSETQRNKGNFPGRFSGRQFSNSRSEMNVSTLELGDSALYLCASSLRVENTEAFFGQGTRLTVV.

CDR3 loop: CASSLDTGIYGYTF. In DNA, the CDR3 is TGTGCCAGCAGCTTGGATACGGGGATCTATGGCTACACCTTC. The V call is TRBV5-5, the J call TRBJ1-2; D call uncertain. This CDR3 is built from 14 residues. CDR1 SGHKS and CDR2 YYEKEE come from the germline V gene (reference sequence). Trimming stripped 0 bases from V and 4 bases from J, with 10 bases between.

This clone was observed a single time. The rearrangement links TRBV4-2 to TRBJ2-2; maybe TRBD1 (6 bases). The CDR3 runs 16 residues. Germline CDR1 and CDR2: LGHNA and YNFKEQ. V was trimmed by 7 bases and J by 2 bases, leaving 17 bases between them. CDR3: CASKANREFNTGELFF. The CDR3 DNA reads TGTGCCAGCAAAGCTAACAGGGAATTTAACACCGGGGAGCTGTTTTTT.

The rearrangement uses TRBV5-4 and TRBJ1-4; no clear D. The CDR3 runs 14 residues. Trimming shortened V by 0 bases and J by 8 bases, and 11 bases separated the two germline ends. From germline, CDR1 is SGHNT and CDR2 YYREEE (reference sequence). The CDR3 reads CASSLAEGGEKLFF. CDR3 coding DNA: TGTGCCAGCAGCTTGGCGGAGGGAGGAGAAAAACTGTTTTTT.

This clone was picked up a small number of times. This sequence joins TRBV30 and TRBJ1-1; maybe TRBD1 (5 bases). With 3 bases removed from V and 6 bases from J, the gap between germline ends came to 26 bases. CDR3 length: 17 residues. Germline CDR1 reads GTSNPN; CDR2 reads SVGIG (reference sequence). The CDR3, as DNA: TGTGCCTGGAGGCCAGGGATAGGGACCCGCCATCGCGCTGAAGCTTTCTTT. It codes for CAWRPGIGTRHRAEAFF.

J is TRBJ1-2 and V is TRBV30; the match to TRBD1 covers 9 bases. The CDR3 extends over 12 amino acids. V shed 1 base, J shed 6 bases, and the junction held 0 bases outside the gene matches. Germline V lookup: CDR1 GTSNPN, CDR2 SVGIG (reference sequence). CDR3 sequence reads: CAWSGTGDGYTF. CDR3 sequence (DNA): TGTGCCTGGAGTGGGACAGGGGATGGCTACACCTTC.

The sample holds a few counts of this clone. This chain uses TRBV7-9 with TRBJ1-6; the D is unclear. Trimming removed 3 bases at V and 1 base at J, with 7 bases between. Germline V gene sequence: CDR1 SEHNR, CDR2 FQNEAQ (reference sequence). The CDR3 is 15 amino acids. The CDR3 DNA sequence: TGTGCCAGCAGCTTCGGAGGTTCCTATAATTCACCCCTCCACTTT. Translating gives CASSFGGSYNSPLHF.

This chain joins TRBV5-6 and TRBJ1-1; unclear D gene. The V end was cut by 4 bases, the J end by 7 bases, with 11 bases between. This CDR3 has 12 amino acids. Germline V gene data show CDR1 as SGHDT and CDR2 as YYEEEE. The DNA of the CDR3 is TGTGCCAGCAGCGTGGCAAGAGGTGAAGCTTTCTTT. Translated: CASSVARGEAFF.

The chain combines TRBV7-2 with TRBJ1-2; a possible D gene is TRBD1 (5 bases). There are 14 residues in the CDR3. Germline values: CDR1 SGHTA, CDR2 FQGNSA. The germline V and J ends were trimmed by 1 base and 4 bases, with 10 bases remaining between them. CDR3 nucleotides: TGTGCCAGCAGCTTAGAGAGGGACTCCTATGGCTACACCTTC. It codes for CASSLERDSYGYTF. Based on the CDR3 plus reference TRBV7-2 and TRBJ1-2, the full variable domain is GAGVSQSPSNKVTEKGKDVELRCDPISGHTALYWYRQSLGQGLEFLIYFQGNSAPDKSGLPSDRFSAERTGGSVSTLTIQRTQQEDSAVYLCASSLERDSYGYTFGSGTRLTVV.